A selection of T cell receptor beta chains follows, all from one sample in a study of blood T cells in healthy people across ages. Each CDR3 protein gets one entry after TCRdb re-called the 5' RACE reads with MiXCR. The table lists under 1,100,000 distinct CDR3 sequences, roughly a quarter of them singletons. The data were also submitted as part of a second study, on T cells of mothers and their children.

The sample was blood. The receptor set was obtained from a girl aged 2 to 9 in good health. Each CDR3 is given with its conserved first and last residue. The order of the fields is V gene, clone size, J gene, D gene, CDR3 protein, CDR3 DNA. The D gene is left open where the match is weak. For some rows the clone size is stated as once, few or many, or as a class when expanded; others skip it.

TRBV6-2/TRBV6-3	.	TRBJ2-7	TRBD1	CAAQGSNWNEQYF	TGTGCCGCACAGGGGTCCAATTGGAACGAGCAGTACTTC
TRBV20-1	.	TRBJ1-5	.	CSARAGRDNQPQHF	TGCAGTGCTAGGGCTGGGAGGGACAATCAGCCCCAGCATTTT
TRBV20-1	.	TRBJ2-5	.	CSARGQRPLETQYF	TGCAGTGCTAGAGGGCAGCGGCCTCTAGAGACCCAGTACTTC
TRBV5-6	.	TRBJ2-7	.	CASSLDRPHEQYF	TGTGCCAGCAGCTTGGACAGGCCACACGAGCAGTACTTC
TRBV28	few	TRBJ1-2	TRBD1	CASGLGQGYGYTF	TGTGCCAGCGGGTTGGGACAGGGCTATGGCTACACCTTC
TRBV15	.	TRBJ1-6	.	CATSRAAGVKGSPLHF	TGTGCCACCAGCAGAGCTGCAGGGGTGAAAGGTTCACCCCTCCACTTT
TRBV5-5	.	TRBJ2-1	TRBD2	CASSPTSGGIYNEQFF	TGTGCCAGCAGCCCTACTAGCGGGGGGATCTACAATGAGCAGTTCTTC
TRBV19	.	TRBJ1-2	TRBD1	CASSQGVYGYTF	TGTGCCAGTAGCCAGGGGGTTTATGGCTACACCTTC
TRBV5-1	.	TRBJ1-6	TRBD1	CASSLAPDRPYSPLHF	TGCGCCAGCAGCTTGGCACCGGACAGGCCTTATTCACCCCTCCACTTT
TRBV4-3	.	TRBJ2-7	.	CASSQDFGPNLSYEQYF	TGCGCCAGCAGCCAAGATTTCGGTCCCAATCTATCCTACGAGCAGTACTTC
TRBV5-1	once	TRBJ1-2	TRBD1	CASSWDRGRLGYTF	TGCGCCAGCAGCTGGGACAGGGGGCGCCTCGGCTACACCTTC
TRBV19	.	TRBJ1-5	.	CASRGGLGNQPQHF	TGTGCCAGCCGAGGGGGATTGGGCAATCAGCCCCAGCATTTT
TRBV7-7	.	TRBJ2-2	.	CASSANSGPGELLF	TGTGCTAGCAGCGCGAATAGCGGTCCCGGGGAGCTGCTTTTT
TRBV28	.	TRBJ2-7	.	CASSLGGGGSREQYF	TGTGCCAGCAGTTTAGGAGGCGGTGGTTCGCGCGAGCAGTACTTC
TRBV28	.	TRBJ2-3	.	CASSLSFGTQYF	TGTGCCAGCAGTTTATCTTTTGGTACGCAGTATTTT
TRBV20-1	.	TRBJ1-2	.	CSAHTGREDYGYTF	TGCAGTGCACATACAGGGAGAGAGGACTATGGCTACACCTTC
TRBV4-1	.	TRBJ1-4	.	CASSQVRTSGEKLFF	TGCGCCAGCAGCCAAGTGAGGACCTCGGGGGAAAAACTGTTTTTT
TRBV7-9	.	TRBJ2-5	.	CASSPATDQQETQYF	TGTGCCAGCAGCCCCGCTACTGACCAACAAGAGACCCAGTACTTC
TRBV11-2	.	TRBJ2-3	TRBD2	CASSLGGGRTDTQYF	TGTGCCAGCAGCTTAGGCGGGGGGCGGACAGATACGCAGTATTTT
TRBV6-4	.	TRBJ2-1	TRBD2	CASSRFGTSDTNEQFF	TGTGCCAGCAGTAGGTTCGGGACTAGCGACACCAATGAGCAGTTCTTC
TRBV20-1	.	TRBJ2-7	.	CSATQGFDEQYF	TGCAGTGCTACCCAGGGATTTGACGAGCAGTACTTC
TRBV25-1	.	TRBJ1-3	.	CASSEYFMGSSGNTIYF	TGTGCCAGCAGTGAATATTTCATGGGTAGCTCTGGAAACACCATATATTTT
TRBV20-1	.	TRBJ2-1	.	CSARDLDTNEQFF	TGCAGTGCTAGAGATTTGGATACCAATGAGCAGTTCTTC
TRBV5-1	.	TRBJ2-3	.	CASSLISITDTQYF	TGCGCCAGCAGCTTGATTAGTATCACAGATACGCAGTATTTT
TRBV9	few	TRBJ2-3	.	CASSTGWSTDTQYF	TGTGCCAGCAGCACCGGTTGGAGCACAGATACGCAGTATTTT
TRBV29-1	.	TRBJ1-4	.	CSVGGSGGTEKLFF	TGCAGCGTTGGGGGATCGGGGGGGACTGAAAAACTGTTTTTT
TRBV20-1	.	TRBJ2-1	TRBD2	CSARVGLAGYNEQFF	TGCAGTGCTAGGGTTGGTCTAGCGGGATACAATGAGCAGTTCTTC
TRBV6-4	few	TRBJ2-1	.	CASSDRTVGEQFF	TGTGCCAGCAGTGACCGAACTGTTGGGGAGCAGTTCTTC
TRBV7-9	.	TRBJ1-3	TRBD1	CASTLQTGVDSGNTIYF	TGTGCCAGCACCTTACAAACAGGGGTCGACTCTGGAAACACCATATATTTT
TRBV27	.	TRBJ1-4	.	CASSLLRGGREKLFF	TGTGCCAGCAGCCTTTTACGGGGTGGAAGGGAAAAACTGTTTTTT
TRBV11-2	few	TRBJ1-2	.	CASSLSLSGTGYTF	TGTGCCAGCAGCCTATCCCTCTCAGGGACTGGCTACACCTTC
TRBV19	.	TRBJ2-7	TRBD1	CASSILLGQGSNEQYF	TGTGCCAGTAGTATCCTCCTGGGACAGGGGTCTAACGAGCAGTACTTC
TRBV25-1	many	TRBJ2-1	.	CASSFTGTYNEQFF	TGTGCCAGCAGTTTTACAGGGACCTACAATGAGCAGTTCTTC
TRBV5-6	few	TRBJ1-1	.	CASSHLDAEAFF	TGTGCCAGCAGCCATCTCGACGCTGAAGCTTTCTTT
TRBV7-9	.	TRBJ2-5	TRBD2	CASSLSGGAWVYF	TGTGCCAGCAGTTTAAGCGGGGGGGCCTGGGTGTACTTC
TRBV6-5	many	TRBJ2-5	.	CASSYSGIWERVQETQYF	TGTGCCAGCAGTTACTCGGGTATCTGGGAGCGGGTCCAAGAGACCCAGTACTTC
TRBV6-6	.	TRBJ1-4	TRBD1	CASSYAGTEGVEKLFF	TGTGCCAGCAGTTATGCCGGGACAGAGGGGGTTGAAAAACTGTTTTTT
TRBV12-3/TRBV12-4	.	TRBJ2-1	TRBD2	CASSLGLAHLSRGDEQFF	TGTGCCAGCAGTTTGGGACTAGCGCACTTATCAAGAGGCGATGAGCAGTTCTTC
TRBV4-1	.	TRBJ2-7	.	CASSQVQPQEQYF	TGCGCCAGCAGCCAAGTCCAGCCCCAGGAGCAGTACTTC
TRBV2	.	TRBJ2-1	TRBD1	CASQQGTSSYNEQFF	TGTGCCAGCCAACAGGGGACAAGCTCCTACAATGAGCAGTTCTTC
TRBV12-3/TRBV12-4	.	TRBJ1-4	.	CASSRDAATNEKLFF	TGTGCCAGCAGTCGGGACGCTGCAACTAATGAAAAACTGTTTTTT
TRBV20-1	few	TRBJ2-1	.	CSARSLQPTGSSYNEQFF	TGCAGTGCTAGATCGCTACAACCTACGGGGAGCTCCTACAATGAGCAGTTCTTC
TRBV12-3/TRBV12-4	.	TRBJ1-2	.	CASSLLGISSMRGYTF	TGTGCCAGCAGTTTACTTGGGATTTCGAGTATGCGTGGCTACACCTTC
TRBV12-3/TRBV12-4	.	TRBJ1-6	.	CASSQSPGGPPLHF	TGTGCCAGCAGCCAATCCCCCGGGGGGCCACCCCTCCACTTT
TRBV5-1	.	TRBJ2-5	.	CASRAEVGSETQYF	TGCGCCAGCAGGGCCGAGGTGGGGTCGGAGACCCAGTACTTC
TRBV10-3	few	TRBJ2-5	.	CAISTIRGQETQYF	TGTGCCATCAGTACCATCAGGGGCCAAGAGACCCAGTACTTC
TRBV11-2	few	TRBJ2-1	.	CASTPGESIYNEQFF	TGTGCCAGCACCCCAGGGGAATCCATCTACAATGAGCAGTTCTTC
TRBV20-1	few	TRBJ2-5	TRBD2	CSLRSSGEETQYF	TGCAGTCTACGGTCTAGCGGGGAAGAGACCCAGTACTTC
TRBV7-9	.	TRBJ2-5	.	CASRSPIWTDQETQYF	TGTGCCAGCAGATCCCCCATCTGGACAGACCAAGAGACCCAGTACTTC
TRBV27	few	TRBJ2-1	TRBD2	CATKLAGETSPYNEQFF	TGTGCCACCAAACTAGCGGGGGAGACCAGCCCCTACAATGAGCAGTTCTTC
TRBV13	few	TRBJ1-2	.	CASSLLTHYGYTF	TGTGCCAGCAGCTTACTCACCCATTATGGCTACACCTTC
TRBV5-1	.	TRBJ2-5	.	CASRTGGPEETQYF	TGCGCCAGCAGAACCGGGGGTCCGGAGGAGACCCAGTACTTC
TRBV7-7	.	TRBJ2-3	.	CASSFSGDVGTDTQYF	TGTGCTAGCAGCTTTTCCGGGGACGTCGGCACAGATACGCAGTATTTT